What follows are 7 T cell receptor beta chains derived from one specimen sequenced in a study of Ad26.COV2.S vaccination and SARS-CoV-2 variants. The sample's treatment: approximately 18 received Ad26.COV2.S at low or high dose, single or two shots; about 5 received placebo; per-sample allocation not given. Sampling happened 63 days after the first vaccine or placebo injection. Sequenced by immunoSEQ multiplex PCR; TCRdb stores in-frame clones only, minus some. The sample has approximately 300,000 clones, 70% to 90% seen once. This material consisted of peripheral blood, taken in a trial of Ad26.COV2.S vaccine versus placebo. Receptor source: a person between 18 and 59 years old who received the Ad26.COV2.S COVID-19 vaccine or a placebo.

This sequence joins TRBV5-6 and TRBJ2-7; D gene unclear. The CDR3 loop spans 12 amino acids. Trimming removed 0 bases at V and 7 bases at J, with 8 bases between. Per the germline V gene, CDR1 is SGHDT and CDR2 is YYEEEE. CDR3 residues: CASSLGRYEQYF. CDR3 in DNA: TGTGCCAGCAGCTTGGGTAGGTATGAGCAGTACTTC.

A single count supports this clone. The chain uses TRBV7-8 and TRBJ1-6; perhaps TRBD1 as D (5 bases). CDR1 SGHVS and CDR2 FQNEAQ come from the germline V gene. This CDR3 has 14 residues. The germline V and J ends were trimmed by 4 bases and 8 bases, with 12 bases remaining between them. The CDR3 region has the DNA TGTGCCAGCAGCTCACGGGACCGGGATTCACCCCTCCACTTT. It codes for CASSSRDRDSPLHF.

V and J are TRBV7-9 and TRBJ1-4; a weak D match, TRBD1 (5 bases). CDR3 length: 16 amino acids. CDR1 is SEHNR, CDR2 FQNEAQ, per germline (reference sequence). V lost 5 bases and J 5 bases, leaving 18 bases between the germline ends. The CDR3 nucleotides are TGTGCCAGCAGCCCCTACCGCGGGGCTGGGAATGAAAAACTGTTTTTT. It encodes CASSPYRGAGNEKLFF.

This clone was found once. This chain links TRBV12-3 or TRBV12-4 with TRBJ2-4; D is undetermined. With 3 bases removed from V and 0 bases from J, the gap between germline ends came to 3 bases. The CDR3 is 13 residues long. CDR3 DNA sequence: TGTGCCAGCAGTTTGTTAGCCAAAAACATTCAGTACTTC. Amino acid sequence: CASSLLAKNIQYF.

V gene TRBV10-3 combines with J gene TRBJ1-1; D gene unclear. V was clipped by 5 bases and J by 5 bases, with 12 bases between them. CDR3 length: 13 residues. Germline-derived CDR1 and CDR2 are ENHRY and SYGVKD. CDR3 loop: CAISQYGGTEAFF. The CDR3 nucleotides read TGTGCCATCAGTCAATACGGAGGAACTGAAGCTTTCTTT.

The chain combines TRBV15 with TRBJ2-5, with TRBD2 matching 8 bases. This CDR3 has 16 residues. The V and J ends lost 0 bases and 5 bases, in that order; junction bases with no gene match: 8. Germline CDR1 LNHNV, CDR2 YYDKDF (reference sequence). The CDR3 DNA follows: TGTGCCACCAGCAGAGATCTAAGCGGGGGTGGGGAGACCCAGTACTTC. It yields the protein CATSRDLSGGGETQYF.

DNA of the CDR3: TGTGCCAGCAGCTCAACCAGACAGGGTCCCTACAATGAGCAGTTCTTC. Translation gives CASSSTRQGPYNEQFF. The chain recombines TRBV7-9 with TRBJ2-1; 7 bases agree with TRBD1. This CDR3 is 16 amino acids long. J lost 2 bases, V lost 4 bases, and 8 bases had no gene match. The germline gives CDR1 SEHNR, CDR2 FQNEAQ (reference sequence). Based on the CDR3 plus reference TRBV7-9 and TRBJ2-1, the full variable domain is DTGVSQNPRHKITKRGQNVTFRCDPISEHNRLYWYRQTLGQGPEFLTYFQNEAQLEKSRLLSDRFSAERPKGSFSTLEIQRTEQGDSAMYLCASSSTRQGPYNEQFFGPGTRLTVL.